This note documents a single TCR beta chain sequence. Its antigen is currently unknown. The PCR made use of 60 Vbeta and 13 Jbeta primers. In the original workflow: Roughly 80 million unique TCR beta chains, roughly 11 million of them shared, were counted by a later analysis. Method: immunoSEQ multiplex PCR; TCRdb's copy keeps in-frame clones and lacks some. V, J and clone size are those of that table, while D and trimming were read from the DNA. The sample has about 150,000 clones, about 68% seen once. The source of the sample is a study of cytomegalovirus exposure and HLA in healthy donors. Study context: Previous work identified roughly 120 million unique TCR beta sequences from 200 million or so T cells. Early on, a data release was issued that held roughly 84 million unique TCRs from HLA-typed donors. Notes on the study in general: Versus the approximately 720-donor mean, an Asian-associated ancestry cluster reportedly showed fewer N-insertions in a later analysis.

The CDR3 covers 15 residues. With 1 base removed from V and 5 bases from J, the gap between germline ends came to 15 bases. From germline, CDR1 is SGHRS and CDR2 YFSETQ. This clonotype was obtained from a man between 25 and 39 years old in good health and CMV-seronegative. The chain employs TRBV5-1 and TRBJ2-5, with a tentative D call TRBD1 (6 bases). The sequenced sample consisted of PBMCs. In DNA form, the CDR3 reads TGCGCCAGCAGCTTGTCCGGACAGTTTGGGGAGACCCAGTACTTC. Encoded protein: CASSLSGQFGETQYF.